These T cell receptor beta chains were read from a single sample in a study of Graves' ophthalmopathy and Graves' hyperthyroidism. MiXCR, run by TCRdb on the multiplex PCR reads, gives a single entry per CDR3 protein. Of 230,000 or so distinct CDR3 sequences listed, 45% are singletons. Sequenced: peripheral blood. These receptors were taken from an adult man with Graves' ophthalmopathy. The CDR3 runs from the conserved cysteine through the conserved F or W. A D gene is named only where the DNA matches it firmly. Only part of the rows carry a size: once, few, many, or a class if the clone is expanded.

j_gene | abundance | d_gene | v_gene | CDR3nt | CDR3aa
TRBJ1-2 | NA | TRBD1 | TRBV5-1 | TGCGCCAGCAGCCTGGGACAGCCTAACTATGGCTACACCTTC | CASSLGQPNYGYTF
TRBJ2-7 | NA | NA | TRBV6-1 | TGTGCCAGCAGTGCCACTCGGGACGGGAGCTACGAGCAGTACTTC | CASSATRDGSYEQYF
TRBJ2-2 | NA | TRBD1 | TRBV5-1 | TGCGCCAGCAGCTTGGGTTTTACAGGGGGCGCGAACACCGGGGAGCTGTTTTTT | CASSLGFTGGANTGELFF
TRBJ2-5 | NA | TRBD2 | TRBV2 | TGTGCCAGCAGTGAATCAGCGGGAGTAGGAGAGACCCAGTACTTC | CASSESAGVGETQYF
TRBJ1-2 | many | NA | TRBV5-8 | TGTGCCAGCAGCCCCCAGTCCTGGCGTGGCTACACCTTC | CASSPQSWRGYTF
TRBJ1-6 | NA | NA | TRBV20-1 | TGCAGTGCTAGGGTGGCGGTTGGACAGAATTCACCCCTCCACTTT | CSARVAVGQNSPLHF
TRBJ2-7 | NA | TRBD2 | TRBV2 | TGTGCCAGCAGCCGACTAGCGGGGGGAACAGAGCAGTACTTC | CASSRLAGGTEQYF
TRBJ2-7 | NA | NA | TRBV29-1 | TGCAGCAGTGAGTCGGGCTTGTTCCACGAGCAGTACTTC | CSSESGLFHEQYF
TRBJ1-6 | NA | TRBD1 | TRBV5-8 | TGTGCCAGCAGTGAGGGACAGGGGTTTTCACCCCTCCACTTT | CASSEGQGFSPLHF
TRBJ1-5 | NA | NA | TRBV15 | TGTGCCACCAGCCCCAAGGGGAGGGCTGGAAATCAGCCCCAGCATTTT | CATSPKGRAGNQPQHF
TRBJ1-5 | NA | TRBD1 | TRBV2 | TGTGCCACCAGTGACCCGGGACAGGGGAATCAGCCCCAGCATTTT | CATSDPGQGNQPQHF
TRBJ2-5 | many | NA | TRBV5-8 | TGTGCCAGCAGCTTTGGGCAGGGCCAAGAGACCCAGTACTTC | CASSFGQGQETQYF
TRBJ2-1 | NA | NA | TRBV7-2 | TGTGCCAGCAGCTACTACGTCCACAATGAGCAGTTCTTC | CASSYYVHNEQFF